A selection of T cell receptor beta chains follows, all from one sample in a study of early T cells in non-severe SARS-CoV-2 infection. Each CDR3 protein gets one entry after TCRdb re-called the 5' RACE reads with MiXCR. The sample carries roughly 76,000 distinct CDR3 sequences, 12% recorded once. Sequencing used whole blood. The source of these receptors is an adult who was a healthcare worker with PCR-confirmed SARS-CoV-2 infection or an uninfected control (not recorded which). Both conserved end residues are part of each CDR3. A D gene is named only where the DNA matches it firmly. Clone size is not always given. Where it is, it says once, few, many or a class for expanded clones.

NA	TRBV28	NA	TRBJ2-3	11	CASTGRDTQYF	TGTGCCAGCACTGGGCGGGATACGCAGTATTTT
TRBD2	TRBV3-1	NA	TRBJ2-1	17	CASSQELREGRWNEQFF	TGTGCCAGCAGCCAAGAGCTGCGGGAGGGCCGATGGAATGAGCAGTTCTTC
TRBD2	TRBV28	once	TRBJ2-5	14	CASSWLAGQETQYF	TGTGCCAGCAGTTGGTTAGCGGGGCAAGAGACCCAGTACTTC
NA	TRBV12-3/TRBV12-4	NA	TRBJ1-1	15	CASTRPPPGGTEAFF	TGTGCCAGCACCCGGCCCCCCCCCGGGGGCACTGAAGCTTTCTTT
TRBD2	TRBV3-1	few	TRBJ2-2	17	CASSPSPWTSLTGELFF	TGTGCCAGCAGCCCATCTCCCTGGACTAGCCTCACCGGGGAGCTGTTTTTT
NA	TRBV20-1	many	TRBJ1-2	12	CSARGQHYGYTF	TGCAGTGCTAGAGGTCAGCACTATGGCTACACCTTC
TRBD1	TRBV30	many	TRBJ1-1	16	CAWSPGQGPKNTEAFF	TGTGCCTGGAGTCCGGGACAGGGTCCTAAGAACACTGAAGCTTTCTTT
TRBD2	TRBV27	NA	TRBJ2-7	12	CASRGLAIEQYF	TGTGCCAGCAGAGGACTAGCGATCGAGCAGTACTTC
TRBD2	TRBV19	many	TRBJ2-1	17	CASSIGLTSGSYNEQFF	TGTGCCAGTAGTATAGGTTTGACTAGCGGGAGCTACAATGAGCAGTTCTTC
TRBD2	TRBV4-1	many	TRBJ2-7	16	CASSQDFLAGTYEQYF	TGCGCCAGCAGCCAAGATTTTCTAGCGGGGACGTACGAGCAGTACTTC
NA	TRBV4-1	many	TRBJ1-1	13	CASSPREDTEAFF	TGCGCCAGCAGCCCCAGGGAGGACACTGAAGCTTTCTTT
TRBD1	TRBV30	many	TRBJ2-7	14	CAWNQPGQGIEQYF	TGTGCCTGGAACCAACCGGGACAGGGGATCGAGCAGTACTTC
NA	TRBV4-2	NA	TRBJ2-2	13	CASSPRISGELFF	TGTGCCAGCAGCCCGCGAATTTCCGGGGAGCTGTTTTTT
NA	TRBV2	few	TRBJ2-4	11	CASSYRDIQYF	TGTGCCAGCAGTTACAGGGACATTCAGTACTTC
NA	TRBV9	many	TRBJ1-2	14	CASSVVGSVDGYTF	TGTGCCAGCAGCGTAGTGGGCAGTGTGGATGGCTACACCTTC
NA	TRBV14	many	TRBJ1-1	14	CASSQALGVTEAFF	TGTGCCAGCAGCCAAGCTTTGGGGGTGACTGAAGCTTTCTTT
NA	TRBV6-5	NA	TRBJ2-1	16	CASSYSWGADGNEQFF	TGTGCCAGCAGTTACTCATGGGGGGCGGACGGGAATGAGCAGTTCTTC
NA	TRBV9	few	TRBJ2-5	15	CASSVGGEPQETQYF	TGTGCCAGCAGCGTAGGAGGAGAGCCGCAAGAGACCCAGTACTTC
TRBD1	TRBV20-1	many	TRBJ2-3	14	CSARSTGEADTQYF	TGCAGTGCTAGATCGACAGGGGAGGCAGATACGCAGTATTTT
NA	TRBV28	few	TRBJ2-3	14	CASSLPTSKDTQYF	TGTGCCAGCAGTTTGCCTACTAGCAAAGATACGCAGTATTTT
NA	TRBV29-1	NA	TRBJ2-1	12	CSVEDGGLKQFF	TGCAGCGTTGAAGATGGAGGGCTAAAGCAGTTCTTC
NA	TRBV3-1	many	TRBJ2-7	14	CASSQGRGDYEQYF	TGTGCCAGCAGCCAAGGGCGGGGAGACTACGAGCAGTACTTC
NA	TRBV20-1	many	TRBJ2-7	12	CSARSGPSEQYF	TGCAGTGCTAGATCGGGGCCTTCCGAGCAGTACTTC
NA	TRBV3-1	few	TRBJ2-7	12	CASSQTEREQYF	TGTGCCAGCAGCCAGACCGAAAGGGAGCAGTACTTC
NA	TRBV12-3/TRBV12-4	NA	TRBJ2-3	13	CASSLSVPDTQYF	TGTGCCAGCAGTTTATCGGTGCCAGATACGCAGTATTTT
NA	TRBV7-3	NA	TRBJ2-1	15	CASSLFEGSYNEQFF	TGTGCCAGCAGCCTCTTTGAGGGCTCCTACAATGAGCAGTTCTTC
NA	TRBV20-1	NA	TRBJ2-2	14	CSATTGPHTGELFF	TGCAGTGCTACCACTGGACCCCACACCGGGGAGCTGTTTTTT
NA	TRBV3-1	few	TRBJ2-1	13	CASSQVWGIEQFF	TGTGCCAGCAGCCAAGTTTGGGGGATCGAGCAGTTCTTC
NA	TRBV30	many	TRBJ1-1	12	CAWSVRGAEAFF	TGTGCCTGGAGTGTACGGGGGGCTGAAGCTTTCTTT
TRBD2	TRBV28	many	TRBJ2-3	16	CASSLGSSAGTDTQYF	TGTGCCAGCAGTTTAGGGTCCTCAGCGGGGACAGATACGCAGTATTTT
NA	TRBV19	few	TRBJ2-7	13	CASSNRGIYEQYF	TGTGCCAGTAGTAATCGGGGGATATACGAGCAGTACTTC